A single sample gave rise to the 14 T cell receptor beta chains below, sequenced in a study of Ad26.COV2.S vaccination and SARS-CoV-2 variants. The method was immunoSEQ multiplex PCR; TCRdb's version includes in-frame clones alone and lacks a portion of them. The repertoire has hundreds of thousands of clones, more than 80% of them found once; the top ten carry about 1.5%. The treatment was: about 20 received Ad26.COV2.S at low or high dose, single or two shots; about 5 received placebo; per-sample allocation not given. Material that was analyzed had been drawn on day 63 after the first vaccine or placebo injection. The specimen was peripheral blood, collected in a trial of Ad26.COV2.S vaccine versus placebo. The receptor source for this set is a person aged 18-60 years who received the Ad26.COV2.S COVID-19 vaccine or a placebo.

The chain carries TRBV30 and TRBJ1-3; D is undetermined. Trimming pared 4 bases from V and 2 bases from J, leaving 9 bases between. The CDR3 spans 13 residues. Per germline, CDR1 GTSNPN and CDR2 SVGIG (reference sequence). CDR3 sequence (DNA): TGTGCCTGGACGGCTGAGGCTGGAAACACCATATATTTT. Translated, it gives CAWTAEAGNTIYF.

DNA for the CDR3: TGTGCCACCAGTTCGGGAACTCAAGAGACCCAGTACTTC. Protein product: CATSSGTQETQYF. The chain is built from TRBV24-1 and TRBJ2-5; D is perhaps TRBD2 (5 bases). Looked up from germline, CDR1 is KGHDR and CDR2 is SFDVKD. CDR3 length equals 13 residues. The germline V and J ends were trimmed by 6 bases and 2 bases, with 9 bases remaining between them.

The chain uses TRBV2 and TRBJ2-1; TRBD2 agrees at 15 bases. CDR1 SNHLY and CDR2 FYNNEI come from the germline V gene. The CDR3 is 20 residues long. Trimming removed 2 bases from V and 3 bases from J; junction bases left unmatched: 11. The CDR3 loop reads CASSEPEAGLAGGFYNEQFF. CDR3 DNA sequence: TGTGCCAGCAGTGAACCCGAAGCGGGACTAGCGGGGGGCTTCTACAATGAGCAGTTCTTC.

The V and J genes are TRBV6-5 and TRBJ1-4; D remains unclear. Trimming took off 6 bases at V and 10 bases at J, with 9 bases between the two ends. Germline CDR1 reads MNHEY; CDR2 reads SVGAGI. The CDR3 has 11 residues. CDR3 residues: CASSAAGKLFF. CDR3 bases: TGTGCCAGCAGCGCAGCGGGAAAACTGTTTTTT.

The chain has TRBV2 and TRBJ2-2; D possibly corresponds to TRBD1 (5 bases). V lost 8 bases, J lost 0 bases, and 10 bases lay in between. Germline CDR1 SNHLY, CDR2 FYNNEI. The CDR3 is 14 amino acids. The CDR3 spells CASDSLTNTGELFF. DNA of the CDR3: TGTGCCAGCGACAGCCTGACGAACACCGGGGAGCTGTTTTTT.

This chain joins TRBV29-1 and TRBJ2-1; D is possibly TRBD1 (6 bases). V was pared by 7 bases and J by 13 bases, with 20 bases between. The CDR3 covers 12 residues. CDR1 and CDR2 (germline): SQVTM, ANQGSEA. The CDR3 region has the DNA TGCAGCGCAACCCGGGACACATCAAGTCAGTTCTTC. This gives the protein CSATRDTSSQFF.

The chain is built from TRBV5-6 and TRBJ1-2; D unresolved. Trimming cost V 0 bases and J 4 bases, with 10 bases left between them. Germline V gene data show CDR1 as SGHDT and CDR2 as YYEEEE. The CDR3 extends over 14 amino acids. The CDR3: CASSLARTGYGYTF. The CDR3 bases are TGTGCCAGCAGCTTGGCCAGGACCGGCTATGGCTACACCTTC.

The chain uses TRBV7-9 and TRBJ1-6; 9 bases fit TRBD1. V was clipped by 2 bases and J by 7 bases; unmatched bases: 6. The CDR3 is 16 residues long. Per the germline V gene, CDR1 is SEHNR and CDR2 is FQNEAQ (reference sequence). This CDR3 is CASSLWGGQGNSPLHF. For the CDR3, the DNA is TGTGCCAGCAGCTTATGGGGAGGACAGGGGAATTCACCCCTCCACTTT.

The rearrangement uses TRBV6-6 and TRBJ1-5; D is uncertain. Germline lookup yields CDR1 MNHNY and CDR2 SVGAGI (reference sequence). Trimming left V 7 bases short and J 7 bases short, with 11 bases between. The CDR3 is 12 amino acids. The CDR3, as DNA: TGTGCCAGCAACATCCTAGGACAGCCCCAGCATTTT. It is translated as CASNILGQPQHF.

V usage is TRBV6-1 and J usage is TRBJ2-5; 8 nucleotides line up with TRBD2. The CDR3 spans 16 residues. The V gene end was trimmed by 3 bases and the J gene end by 2 bases; junction bases not matched to a gene: 8. The V gene's germline CDR1 is MNHNS and CDR2 SASEGT. In nucleotides, the CDR3 is TGTGCCAGCAGTGACAGAATCGGGACTAGTCAAGAGACCCAGTACTTC. Translated: CASSDRIGTSQETQYF.

This chain uses TRBV4-1 with TRBJ1-1; the match to TRBD1 covers 8 bases. This CDR3 contains 16 residues. CDR1 and CDR2 from the germline V gene are MGHRA and YSYEKL. V was clipped by 0 bases and J by 1 base; unmatched bases: 4. CDR3 nucleotides: TGCGCCAGCAGCCAAGATAAAGGACAGGGGAACACTGAAGCTTTCTTT. This translates into CASSQDKGQGNTEAFF.

This chain uses TRBV6-6 with TRBJ2-7; no firm D call. Germline V CDR1 and CDR2: MNHNY, SVGAGI (reference sequence). With 0 bases removed from V and 3 bases from J, the gap between germline ends came to 6 bases. This CDR3 is 13 amino acids long. The CDR3 nucleotides are TGTGCCAGCAGTTACTCTCCCTTCTACGAGCAGTACTTC. Encoded protein: CASSYSPFYEQYF.

The chain combines TRBV11-2 with TRBJ2-2; 11 nucleotides line up with TRBD2. The trim removed 6 bases at V and 3 bases at J, leaving 3 bases unmatched. The CDR3 loop spans 15 amino acids. Germline V gene data show CDR1 as SGHAT and CDR2 as FQNNGV. This CDR3 reads CASRLAGAYTGELFF. CDR3 nucleotide sequence: TGTGCCAGCAGACTAGCGGGAGCGTACACCGGGGAGCTGTTTTTT.

The genes are TRBV3-1 (or the pseudogene TRBV3-2) and TRBJ2-7; 8 bases match TRBD1. CDR1 LGHDT and CDR2 YNNKEL come from the germline V gene (reference sequence). V lost 1 base, J lost 5 bases, and 7 bases stayed unmatched. The CDR3 is made up of 15 amino acids. As DNA, the CDR3 is TGTGCCAGCAGCCAAGTCGGCGACAGGGGCGACGAGCAGTACTTC. As protein: CASSQVGDRGDEQYF.